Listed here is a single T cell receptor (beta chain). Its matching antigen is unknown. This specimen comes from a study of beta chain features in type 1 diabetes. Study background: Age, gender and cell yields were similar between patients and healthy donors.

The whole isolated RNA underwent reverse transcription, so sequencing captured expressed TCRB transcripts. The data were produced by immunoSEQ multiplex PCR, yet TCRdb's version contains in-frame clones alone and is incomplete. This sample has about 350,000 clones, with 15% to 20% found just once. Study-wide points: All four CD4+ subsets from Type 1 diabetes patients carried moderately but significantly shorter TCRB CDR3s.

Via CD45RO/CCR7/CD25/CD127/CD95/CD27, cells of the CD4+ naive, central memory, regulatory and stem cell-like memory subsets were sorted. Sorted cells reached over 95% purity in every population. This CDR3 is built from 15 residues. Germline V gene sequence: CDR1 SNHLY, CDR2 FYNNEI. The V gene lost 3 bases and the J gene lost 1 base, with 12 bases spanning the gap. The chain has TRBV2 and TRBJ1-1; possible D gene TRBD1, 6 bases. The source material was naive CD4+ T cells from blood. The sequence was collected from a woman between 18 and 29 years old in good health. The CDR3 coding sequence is TGTGCCAGCAGTGAGCAGGGGATCGAGAACACTGAAGCTTTCTTT. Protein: CASSEQGIENTEAFF. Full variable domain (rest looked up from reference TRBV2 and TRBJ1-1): EPEVTQTPSHQVTQMGQEVILRCVPISNHLYFYWYRQILGQKVEFLVSFYNNEISEKSEIFDDQFSVERPDGSNFTLKIRSTKLEDSAMYFCASSEQGIENTEAFFGQGTRLTVV.